This T cell receptor (beta chain) was captured by sequencing in a study of OX40 agonist ivuxolimab in advanced cancers. Looking at the study overall: Cohort: 75% to 90% men, mean age about 62, aged roughly 23 to 79.

Using immunoSEQ multiplex PCR, the repertoire was profiled, and TCRdb retains in-frame clones only, with some absent. The sample has over 55,000 clones; more than 65% are singletons. The sequencing used CD4+ or CD8+ T cells sorted from blood, collected in a trial of the OX40 agonist ivuxolimab. The sequence derives from an adult with an advanced solid tumor such as melanoma, head and neck, liver or kidney cancer.

The CDR3 nucleotides read TGTGCCAGCAGCGCGGATCTAGGAAGGGCCTACGAGCAGTACTTC. Its translation is CASSADLGRAYEQYF. The V gene is TRBV5-4, the J gene TRBJ2-7; D unclear. CDR1 SGHNT and CDR2 YYREEE come from the germline V gene (reference sequence). This CDR3 is built from 15 residues. V dropped 4 bases and J dropped 2 bases, with 16 bases sitting between them.